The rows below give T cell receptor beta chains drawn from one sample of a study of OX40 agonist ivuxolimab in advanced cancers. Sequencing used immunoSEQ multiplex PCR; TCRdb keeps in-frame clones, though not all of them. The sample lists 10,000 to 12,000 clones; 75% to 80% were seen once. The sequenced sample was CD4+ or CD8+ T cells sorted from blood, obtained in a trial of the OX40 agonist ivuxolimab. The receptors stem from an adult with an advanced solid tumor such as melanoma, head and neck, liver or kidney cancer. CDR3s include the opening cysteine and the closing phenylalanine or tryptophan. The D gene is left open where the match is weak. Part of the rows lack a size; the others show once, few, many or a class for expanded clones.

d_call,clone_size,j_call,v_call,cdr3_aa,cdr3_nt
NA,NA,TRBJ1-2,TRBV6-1,CASSESQWNYGYTF,TGTGCCAGCAGTGAGTCACAATGGAACTATGGCTACACCTTC
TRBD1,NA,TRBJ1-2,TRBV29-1,CSLPTGGAPDGYTF,TGCAGCCTTCCCACAGGGGGCGCACCCGACGGCTACACCTTC
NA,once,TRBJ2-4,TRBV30,CAWSFQGGRTKNIQYF,TGTGCCTGGAGTTTTCAGGGGGGGAGAACCAAAAACATTCAGTACTTC
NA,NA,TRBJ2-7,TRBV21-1,CASSKCRDTYEQYF,TGTGCCAGCAGCAAATGCAGGGATACCTACGAGCAGTACTTC
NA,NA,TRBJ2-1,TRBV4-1,CASREEIGHNEQFF,TGCGCCAGCAGAGAGGAAATTGGGCACAATGAGCAGTTCTTC
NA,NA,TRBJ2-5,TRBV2,CATLAGIGQETQYF,TGTGCCACCCTCGCGGGGATCGGTCAAGAGACCCAGTACTTC
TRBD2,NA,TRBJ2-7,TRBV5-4,CASSLRASGSHEQYF,TGTGCCAGCAGCTTGAGGGCTAGCGGGAGTCACGAGCAGTACTTC
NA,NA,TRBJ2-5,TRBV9,CASTLDGTQETQYF,TGTGCCAGCACCCTTGACGGAACCCAAGAGACCCAGTACTTC
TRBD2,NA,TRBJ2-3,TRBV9,CASSVETLTGGEREGTDTQYF,TGTGCCAGCAGCGTAGAAACCCTTACTGGGGGTGAGCGGGAAGGCACAGATACGCAGTATTTT
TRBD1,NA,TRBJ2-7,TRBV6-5,CASSFRTGRVYEQYF,TGTGCCAGCAGTTTCCGGACAGGACGCGTTTACGAGCAGTACTTC
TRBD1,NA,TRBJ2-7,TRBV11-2,CASSSGTANYEQYF,TGTGCCAGCAGCTCCGGGACAGCCAACTACGAGCAGTACTTC
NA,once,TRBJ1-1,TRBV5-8,CASSLAGPGVNTEAFF,TGTGCCAGCAGCTTGGCCGGGCCAGGGGTGAACACTGAAGCTTTCTTT
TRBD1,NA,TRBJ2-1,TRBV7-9,CASSPSRQGGNEQFF,TGTGCCAGCAGCCCAAGCCGACAGGGGGGGAATGAGCAGTTCTTC
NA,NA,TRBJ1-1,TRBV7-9,CASSSGTGRLNTEAFF,TGTGCCAGCAGCTCAGGAACCGGGAGACTGAACACTGAAGCTTTCTTT
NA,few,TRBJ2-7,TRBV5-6,CASSLGGYEQYF,TGTGCCAGCAGCTTGGGGGGCTACGAGCAGTACTTC
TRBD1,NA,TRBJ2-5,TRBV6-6,CASSWGTALLQETQYF,TGTGCCAGCAGTTGGGGGACAGCCCTTCTCCAAGAGACCCAGTACTTC
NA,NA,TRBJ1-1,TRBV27,CASSPTVGEEAFF,TGTGCCAGCAGTCCCACCGTGGGGGAGGAAGCTTTCTTT
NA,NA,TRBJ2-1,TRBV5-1,CASSLSNEQFF,TGCGCCAGCAGCTTGAGCAATGAGCAGTTCTTC
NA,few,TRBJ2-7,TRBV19,CASKDPGGPYEQYF,TGTGCCAGTAAGGATCCTGGGGGCCCCTACGAGCAGTACTTC
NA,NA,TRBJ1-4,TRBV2,CASSPFNPGRGNEKLFF,TGTGCCAGCAGTCCTTTTAACCCAGGGAGGGGAAATGAAAAACTGTTTTTT
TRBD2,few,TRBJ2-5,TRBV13,CASSLDTGGVETQYF,TGTGCCAGCAGCTTAGACACGGGAGGGGTAGAGACCCAGTACTTC
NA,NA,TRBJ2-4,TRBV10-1,CASSEQGWGAKNIQYF,TGCGCCAGCAGTGAGCAGGGATGGGGGGCCAAAAACATTCAGTACTTC
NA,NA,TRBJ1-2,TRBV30,CAWSLDGNYGYTF,TGTGCCTGGAGTCTGGACGGAAACTATGGCTACACCTTC
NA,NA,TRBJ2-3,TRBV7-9,CASSSLAPALTDTQYF,TGTGCCAGCAGCTCTCTAGCGCCCGCCCTCACAGATACGCAGTATTTT
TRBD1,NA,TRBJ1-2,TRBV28,CASSGTGKNYGYTF,TGTGCCAGCAGTGGGACAGGAAAAAACTATGGCTACACCTTC
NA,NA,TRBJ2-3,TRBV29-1,CSVDPQFSTDTQYF,TGCAGCGTTGACCCACAATTTAGCACAGATACGCAGTATTTT